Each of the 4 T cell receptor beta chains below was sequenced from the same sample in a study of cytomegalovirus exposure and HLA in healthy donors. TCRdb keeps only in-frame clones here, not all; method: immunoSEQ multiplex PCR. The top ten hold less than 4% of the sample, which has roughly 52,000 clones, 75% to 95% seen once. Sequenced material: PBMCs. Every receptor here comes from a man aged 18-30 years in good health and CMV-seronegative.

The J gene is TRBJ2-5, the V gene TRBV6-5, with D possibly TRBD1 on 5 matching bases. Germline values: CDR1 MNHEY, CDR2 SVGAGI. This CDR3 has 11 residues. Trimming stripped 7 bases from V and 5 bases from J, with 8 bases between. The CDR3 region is CASNAGETQYF. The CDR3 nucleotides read TGTGCCAGCAATGCAGGGGAGACCCAGTACTTC.

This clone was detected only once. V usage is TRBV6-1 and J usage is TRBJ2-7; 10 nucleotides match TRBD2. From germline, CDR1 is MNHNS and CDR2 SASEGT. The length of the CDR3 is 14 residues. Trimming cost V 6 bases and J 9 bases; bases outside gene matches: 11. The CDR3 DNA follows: TGTGCCAGCAGAAGGACTAGCGGATTTGCGCGGCAGTACTTC. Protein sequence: CASRRTSGFARQYF.

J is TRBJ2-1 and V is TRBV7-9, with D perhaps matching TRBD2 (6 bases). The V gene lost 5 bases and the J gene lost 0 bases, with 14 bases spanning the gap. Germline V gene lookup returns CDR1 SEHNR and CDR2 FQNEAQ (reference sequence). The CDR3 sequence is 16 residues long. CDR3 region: CASSGATGDSYNEQFF. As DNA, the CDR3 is TGTGCCAGCAGCGGGGCTACGGGGGACTCCTACAATGAGCAGTTCTTC.

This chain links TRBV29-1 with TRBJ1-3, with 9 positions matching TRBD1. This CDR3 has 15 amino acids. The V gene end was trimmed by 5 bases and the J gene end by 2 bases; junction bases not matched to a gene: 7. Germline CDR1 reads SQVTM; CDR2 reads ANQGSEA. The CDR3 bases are TGCAGCGTTTTGGGGACAGGGTTCCCTGGAAACACCATATATTTT. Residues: CSVLGTGFPGNTIYF.